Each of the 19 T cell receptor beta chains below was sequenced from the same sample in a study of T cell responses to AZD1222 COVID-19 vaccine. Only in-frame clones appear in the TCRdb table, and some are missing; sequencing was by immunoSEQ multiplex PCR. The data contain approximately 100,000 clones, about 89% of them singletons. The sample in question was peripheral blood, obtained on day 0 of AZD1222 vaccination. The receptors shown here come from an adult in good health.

The DNA for the CDR3 is TGTGCCAGCGAGGGGGGAGGGTTAAACGCTTTCTTT. Residues: CASEGGGLNAFF. The rearrangement uses TRBV2 and TRBJ1-1, with D possibly being TRBD1 (6 bases). CDR3 length equals 12 residues. Trimming removed 8 bases at V and 11 bases at J, with 18 bases between. The germline V gene encodes CDR1 SNHLY and CDR2 FYNNEI.

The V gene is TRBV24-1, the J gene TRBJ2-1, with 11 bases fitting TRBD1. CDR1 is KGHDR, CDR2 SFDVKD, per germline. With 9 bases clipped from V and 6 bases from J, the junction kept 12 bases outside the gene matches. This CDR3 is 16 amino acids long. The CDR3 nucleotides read TGTGCCACCTCTGATTCCGGGACAGGGGGGTTCAATGAGCAGTTCTTC. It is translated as CATSDSGTGGFNEQFF.

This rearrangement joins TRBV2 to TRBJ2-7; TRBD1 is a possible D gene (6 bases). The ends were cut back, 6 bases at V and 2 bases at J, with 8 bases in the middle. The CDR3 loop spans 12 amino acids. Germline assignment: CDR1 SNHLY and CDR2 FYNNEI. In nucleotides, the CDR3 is TGTGCCAGCAGGGGGGCCGCCTACGAGCAGTACTTC. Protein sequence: CASRGAAYEQYF.

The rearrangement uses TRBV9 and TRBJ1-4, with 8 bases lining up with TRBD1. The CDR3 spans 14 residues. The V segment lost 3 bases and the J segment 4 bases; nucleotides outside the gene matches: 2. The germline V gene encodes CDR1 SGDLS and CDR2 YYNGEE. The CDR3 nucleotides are TGTGCCAGCAGCGCGGACAGGGATAATGAAAAACTGTTTTTT. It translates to CASSADRDNEKLFF.

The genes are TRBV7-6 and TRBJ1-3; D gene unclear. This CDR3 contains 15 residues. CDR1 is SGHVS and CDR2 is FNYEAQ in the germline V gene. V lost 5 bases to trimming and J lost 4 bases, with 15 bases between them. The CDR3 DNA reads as TGTGCCAGCAGCATCGACCAGGCTCCCGGAAACACCATATATTTT. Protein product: CASSIDQAPGNTIYF.

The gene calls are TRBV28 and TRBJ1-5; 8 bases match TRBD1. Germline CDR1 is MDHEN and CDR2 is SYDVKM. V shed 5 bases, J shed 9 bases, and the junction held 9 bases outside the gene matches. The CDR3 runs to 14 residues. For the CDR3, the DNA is TGTGCCAGCAGTGGGGGGACAGGTCCTATGCCCCAGCATTTT. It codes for CASSGGTGPMPQHF.

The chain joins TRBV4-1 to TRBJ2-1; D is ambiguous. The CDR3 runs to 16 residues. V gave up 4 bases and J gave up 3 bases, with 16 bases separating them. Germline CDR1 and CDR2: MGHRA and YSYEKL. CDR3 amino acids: CASSLSSGVNYNEQFF. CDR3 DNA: TGCGCCAGCAGCCTCTCTAGTGGGGTGAACTACAATGAGCAGTTCTTC.

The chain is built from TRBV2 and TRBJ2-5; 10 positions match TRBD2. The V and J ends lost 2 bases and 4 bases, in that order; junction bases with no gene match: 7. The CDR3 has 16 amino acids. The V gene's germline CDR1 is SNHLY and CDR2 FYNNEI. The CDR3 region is CASSEFSGGPGETQYF. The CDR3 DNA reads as TGTGCCAGCAGTGAATTTAGCGGGGGGCCCGGAGAGACCCAGTACTTC.

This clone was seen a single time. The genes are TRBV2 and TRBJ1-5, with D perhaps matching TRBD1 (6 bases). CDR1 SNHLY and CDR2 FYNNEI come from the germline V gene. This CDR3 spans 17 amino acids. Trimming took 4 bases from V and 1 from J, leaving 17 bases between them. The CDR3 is CASSVGRGAGSNQPQHF. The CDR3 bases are TGTGCCAGCAGTGTCGGTAGGGGGGCAGGGAGCAATCAGCCCCAGCATTTT.

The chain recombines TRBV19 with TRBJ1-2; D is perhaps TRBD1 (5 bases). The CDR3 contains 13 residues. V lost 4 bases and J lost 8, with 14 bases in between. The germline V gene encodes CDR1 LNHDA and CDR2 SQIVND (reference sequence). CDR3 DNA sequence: TGTGCCAGTAGTAAAGAGGGACCCCTGGGCTACACCTTC. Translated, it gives CASSKEGPLGYTF.

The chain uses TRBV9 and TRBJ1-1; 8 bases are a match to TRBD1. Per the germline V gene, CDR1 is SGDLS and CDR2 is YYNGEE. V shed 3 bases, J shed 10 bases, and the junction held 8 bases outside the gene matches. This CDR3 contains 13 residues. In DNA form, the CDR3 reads TGTGCCAGCAGCGGCGACGGACAGGGCGCAGCTTTCTTT. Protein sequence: CASSGDGQGAAFF.

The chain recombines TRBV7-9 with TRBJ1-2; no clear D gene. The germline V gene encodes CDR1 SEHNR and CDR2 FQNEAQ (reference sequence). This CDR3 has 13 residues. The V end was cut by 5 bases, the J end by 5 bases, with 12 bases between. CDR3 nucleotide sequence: TGTGCCAGCAGCCCGCCCGGGGATTATGGCTACACCTTC. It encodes CASSPPGDYGYTF. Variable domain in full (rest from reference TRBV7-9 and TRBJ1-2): DTGVSQNPRHKITKRGQNVTFRCDPISEHNRLYWYRQTLGQGPEFLTYFQNEAQLEKSRLLSDRFSAERPKGSFSTLEIQRTEQGDSAMYLCASSPPGDYGYTFGSGTRLTVV.

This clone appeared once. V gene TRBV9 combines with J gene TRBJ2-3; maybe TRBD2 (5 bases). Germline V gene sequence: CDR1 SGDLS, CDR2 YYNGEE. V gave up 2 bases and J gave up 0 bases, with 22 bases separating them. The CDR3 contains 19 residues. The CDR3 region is CASSVEVSWTGFSTDTQYF. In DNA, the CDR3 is TGTGCCAGCAGCGTTGAGGTTAGTTGGACTGGCTTTAGCACAGATACGCAGTATTTT.

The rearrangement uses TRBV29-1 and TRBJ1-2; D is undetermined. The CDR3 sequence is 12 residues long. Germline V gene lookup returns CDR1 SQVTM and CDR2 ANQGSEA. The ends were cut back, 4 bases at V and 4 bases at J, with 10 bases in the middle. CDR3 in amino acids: CSVAGFTYGYTF. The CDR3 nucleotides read TGCAGCGTTGCAGGATTCACCTATGGCTACACCTTC.

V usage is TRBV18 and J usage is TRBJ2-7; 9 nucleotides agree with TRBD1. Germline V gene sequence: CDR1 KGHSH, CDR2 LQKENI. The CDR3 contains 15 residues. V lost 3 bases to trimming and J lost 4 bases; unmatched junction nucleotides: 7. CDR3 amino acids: CASSPLRDRVYEQYF. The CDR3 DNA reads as TGTGCCAGCTCACCGCTCCGGGACAGGGTTTACGAGCAGTACTTC.

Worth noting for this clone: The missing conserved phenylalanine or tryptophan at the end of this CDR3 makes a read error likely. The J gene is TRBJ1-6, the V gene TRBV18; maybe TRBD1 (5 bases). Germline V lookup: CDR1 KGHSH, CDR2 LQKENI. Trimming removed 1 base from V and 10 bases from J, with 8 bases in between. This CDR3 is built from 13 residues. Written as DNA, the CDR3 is TGTGCCAGCTCACCACGGGACGGCTCACCCCTCCACCTT. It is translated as CASSPRDGSPLHL.

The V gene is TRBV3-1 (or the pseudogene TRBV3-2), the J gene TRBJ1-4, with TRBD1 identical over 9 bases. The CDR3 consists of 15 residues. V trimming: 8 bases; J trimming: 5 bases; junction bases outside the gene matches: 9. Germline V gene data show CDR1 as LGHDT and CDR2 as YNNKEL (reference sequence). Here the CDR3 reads CASCPTGTGNEKLFF. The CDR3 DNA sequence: TGTGCCAGCTGTCCCACCGGGACAGGGAATGAAAAACTGTTTTTT.

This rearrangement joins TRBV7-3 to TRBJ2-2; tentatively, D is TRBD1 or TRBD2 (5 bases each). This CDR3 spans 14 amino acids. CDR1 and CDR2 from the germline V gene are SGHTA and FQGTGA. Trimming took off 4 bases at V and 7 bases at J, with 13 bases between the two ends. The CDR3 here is CASSSGSENGELFF. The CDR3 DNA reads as TGTGCCAGCAGCTCAGGGAGCGAGAACGGGGAGCTGTTTTTT.

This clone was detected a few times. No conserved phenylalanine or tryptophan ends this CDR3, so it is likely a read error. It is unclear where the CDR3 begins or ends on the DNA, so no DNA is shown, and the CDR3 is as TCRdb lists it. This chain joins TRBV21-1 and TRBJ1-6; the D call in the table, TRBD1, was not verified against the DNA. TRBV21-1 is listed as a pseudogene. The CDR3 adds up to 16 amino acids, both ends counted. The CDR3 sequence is CASSKVDQRHNSPLHL.